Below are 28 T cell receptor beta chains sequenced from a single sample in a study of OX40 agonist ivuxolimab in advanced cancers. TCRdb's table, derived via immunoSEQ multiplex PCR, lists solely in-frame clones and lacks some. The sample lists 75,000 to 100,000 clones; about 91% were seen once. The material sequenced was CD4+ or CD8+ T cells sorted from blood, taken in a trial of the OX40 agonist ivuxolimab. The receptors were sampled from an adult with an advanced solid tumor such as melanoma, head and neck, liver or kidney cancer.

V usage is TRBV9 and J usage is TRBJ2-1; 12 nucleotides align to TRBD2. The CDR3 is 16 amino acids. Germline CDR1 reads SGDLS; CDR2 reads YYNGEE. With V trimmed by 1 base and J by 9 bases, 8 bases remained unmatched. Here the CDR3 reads CASSVTSGRTFAEQFF. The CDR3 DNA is TGTGCCAGCAGCGTAACTAGCGGGAGGACCTTCGCTGAGCAGTTCTTC.

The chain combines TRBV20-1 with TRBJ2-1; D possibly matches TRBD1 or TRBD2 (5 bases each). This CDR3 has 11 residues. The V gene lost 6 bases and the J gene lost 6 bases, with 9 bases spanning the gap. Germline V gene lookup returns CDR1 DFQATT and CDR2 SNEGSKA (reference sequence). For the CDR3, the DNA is TGCAGTGCATGGGACCTCAATGAGCAGTTCTTC. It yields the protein CSAWDLNEQFF.

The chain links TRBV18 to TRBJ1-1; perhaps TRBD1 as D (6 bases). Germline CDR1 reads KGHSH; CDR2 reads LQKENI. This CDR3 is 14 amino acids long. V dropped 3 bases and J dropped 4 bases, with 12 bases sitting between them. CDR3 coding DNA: TGTGCCAGCTCACCTAACTTACAGGGCACTGAAGCTTTCTTT. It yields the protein CASSPNLQGTEAFF.

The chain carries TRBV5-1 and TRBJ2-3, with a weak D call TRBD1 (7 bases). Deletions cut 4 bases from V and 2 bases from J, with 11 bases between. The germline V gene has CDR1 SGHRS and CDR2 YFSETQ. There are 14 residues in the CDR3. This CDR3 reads CASSTGEVTDTQYF. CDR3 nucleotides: TGCGCCAGCAGCACAGGGGAGGTCACAGATACGCAGTATTTT.

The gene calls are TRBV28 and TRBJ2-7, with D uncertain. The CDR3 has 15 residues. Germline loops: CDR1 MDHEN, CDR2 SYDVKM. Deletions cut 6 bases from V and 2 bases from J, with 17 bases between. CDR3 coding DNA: TGTGCCAGCAGCTACTCGTCAGAGCCCCCCTACGAGCAGTACTTC. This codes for CASSYSSEPPYEQYF.

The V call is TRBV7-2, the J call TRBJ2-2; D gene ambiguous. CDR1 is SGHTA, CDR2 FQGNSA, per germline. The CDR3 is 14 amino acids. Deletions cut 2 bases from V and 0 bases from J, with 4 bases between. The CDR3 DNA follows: TGTGCCAGCAGCTTAAACGCGAACACCGGGGAGCTGTTTTTT. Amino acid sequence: CASSLNANTGELFF.

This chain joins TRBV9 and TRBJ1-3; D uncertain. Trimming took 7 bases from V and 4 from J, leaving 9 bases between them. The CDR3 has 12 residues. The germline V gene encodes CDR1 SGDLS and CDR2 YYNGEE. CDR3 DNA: TGTGCCAGCGAGGGAGGCGGAAACACCATATATTTT. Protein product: CASEGGGNTIYF.

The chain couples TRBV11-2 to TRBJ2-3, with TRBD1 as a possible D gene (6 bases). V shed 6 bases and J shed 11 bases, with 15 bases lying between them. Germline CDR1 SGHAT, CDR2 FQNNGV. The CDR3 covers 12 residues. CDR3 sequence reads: CASRIAGTRQYF. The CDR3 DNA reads TGTGCCAGCAGGATTGCCGGGACAAGGCAGTATTTT. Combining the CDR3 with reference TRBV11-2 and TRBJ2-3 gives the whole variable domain EAGVAQSPRYKIIEKRQSVAFWCNPISGHATLYWYQQILGQGPKLLIQFQNNGVVDDSQLPKDRFSAERLKGVDSTLKIQPAKLEDSAVYLCASRIAGTRQYFGPGTRLTVL.

This CDR3 reads CASSWTGLETQYF. CDR3 bases: TGTGCCAGCAGCTGGACAGGGTTGGAGACCCAGTACTTC. The chain carries TRBV7-9 and TRBJ2-5; TRBD1 matches 8 bases. The CDR3 totals 13 residues. V shed 4 bases and J 5 bases; nucleotides not matched to a gene: 3. CDR1 SEHNR and CDR2 FQNEAQ come from the germline V gene (reference sequence). Using reference TRBV7-9 and TRBJ2-5 for the parts outside the CDR3, the full variable domain is DTGVSQNPRHKITKRGQNVTFRCDPISEHNRLYWYRQTLGQGPEFLTYFQNEAQLEKSRLLSDRFSAERPKGSFSTLEIQRTEQGDSAMYLCASSWTGLETQYFGPGTRLLVL.

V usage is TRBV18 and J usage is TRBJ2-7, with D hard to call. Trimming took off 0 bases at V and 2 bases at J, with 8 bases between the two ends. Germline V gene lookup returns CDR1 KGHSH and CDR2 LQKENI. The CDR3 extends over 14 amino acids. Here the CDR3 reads CASSPPVYAYEQYF. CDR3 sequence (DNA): TGTGCCAGCTCACCACCAGTATACGCCTACGAGCAGTACTTC.

The DNA of the CDR3 is TGTGCCAGCAGCCCCGGGGCAGGGGATATGAACACTGAAGCTTTCTTT. It codes for CASSPGAGDMNTEAFF. The rearrangement links TRBV4-2 to TRBJ1-1, with D perhaps TRBD1 (6 bases). The V end lost 4 bases, the J end lost 0 bases, and 15 bases lay between the germline ends. Germline assignment: CDR1 LGHNA and CDR2 YNFKEQ. The CDR3 spans 16 residues.

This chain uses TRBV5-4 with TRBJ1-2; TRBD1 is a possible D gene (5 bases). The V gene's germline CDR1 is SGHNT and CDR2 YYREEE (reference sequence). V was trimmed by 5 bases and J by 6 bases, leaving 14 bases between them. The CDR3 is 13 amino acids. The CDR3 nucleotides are TGTGCCAGCAGGATCGACAGCGGGCATGGCTACACCTTC. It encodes CASRIDSGHGYTF.

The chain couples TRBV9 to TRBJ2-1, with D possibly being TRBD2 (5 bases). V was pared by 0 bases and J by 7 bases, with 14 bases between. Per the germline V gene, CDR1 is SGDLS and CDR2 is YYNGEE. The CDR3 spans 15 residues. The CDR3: CASSVDLASKNEQFF. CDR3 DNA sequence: TGTGCCAGCAGCGTAGACCTAGCCAGCAAAAATGAGCAGTTCTTC.

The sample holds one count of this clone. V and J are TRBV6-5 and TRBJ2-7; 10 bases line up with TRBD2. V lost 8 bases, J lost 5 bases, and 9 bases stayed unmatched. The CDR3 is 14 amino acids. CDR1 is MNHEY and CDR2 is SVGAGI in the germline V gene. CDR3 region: CASSQREGRNEQYF. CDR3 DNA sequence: TGTGCCAGCTCCCAGCGGGAGGGCCGGAACGAGCAGTACTTC.

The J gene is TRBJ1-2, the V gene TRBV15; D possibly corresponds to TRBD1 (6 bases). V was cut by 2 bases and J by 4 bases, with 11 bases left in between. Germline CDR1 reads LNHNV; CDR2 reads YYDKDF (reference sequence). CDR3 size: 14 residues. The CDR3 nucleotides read TGTGCCACCAGCAGACTTTGGGACATCTATGGCTACACCTTC. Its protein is CATSRLWDIYGYTF. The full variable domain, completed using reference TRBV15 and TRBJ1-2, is DAMVIQNPRYQVTQFGKPVTLSCSQTLNHNVMYWYQQKSSQAPKLLFHYYDKDFNNEADTPDNFQSRRPNTSFCFLDIRSPGLGDTAMYLCATSRLWDIYGYTFGSGTRLTVV.

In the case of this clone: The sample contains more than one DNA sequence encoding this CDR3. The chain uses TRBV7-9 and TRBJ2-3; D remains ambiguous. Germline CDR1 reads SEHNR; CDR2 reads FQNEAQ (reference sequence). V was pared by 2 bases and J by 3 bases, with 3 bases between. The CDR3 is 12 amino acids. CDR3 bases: TGTGCCAGCAGCTTAAGTACAGATACGCAGTATTTT. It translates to CASSLSTDTQYF.

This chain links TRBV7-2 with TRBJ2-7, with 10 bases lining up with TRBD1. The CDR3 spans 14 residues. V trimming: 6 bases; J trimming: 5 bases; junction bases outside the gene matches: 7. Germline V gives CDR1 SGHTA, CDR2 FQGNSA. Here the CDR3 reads CASSSGTGAHEQYF. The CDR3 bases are TGTGCCAGCAGTTCCGGGACAGGGGCCCACGAGCAGTACTTC.

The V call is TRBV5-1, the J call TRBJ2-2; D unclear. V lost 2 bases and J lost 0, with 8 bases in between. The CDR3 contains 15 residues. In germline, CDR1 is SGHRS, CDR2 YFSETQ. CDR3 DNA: TGCGCCAGCAGCTTAGCCCTGGCGAACACCGGGGAGCTGTTTTTT. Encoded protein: CASSLALANTGELFF. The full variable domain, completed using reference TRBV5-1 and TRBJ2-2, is KAGVTQTPRYLIKTRGQQVTLSCSPISGHRSVSWYQQTPGQGLQFLFEYFSETQRNKGNFPGRFSGRQFSNSRSEMNVSTLELGDSALYLCASSLALANTGELFFGEGSRLTVL.

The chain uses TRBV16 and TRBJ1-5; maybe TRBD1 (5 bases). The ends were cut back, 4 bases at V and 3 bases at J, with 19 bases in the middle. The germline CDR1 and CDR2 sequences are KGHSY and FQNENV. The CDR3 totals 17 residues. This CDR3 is CASSRLHGGRTNQPQHF. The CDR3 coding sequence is TGTGCCAGCAGCCGACTTCATGGGGGTAGAACCAATCAGCCCCAGCATTTT.

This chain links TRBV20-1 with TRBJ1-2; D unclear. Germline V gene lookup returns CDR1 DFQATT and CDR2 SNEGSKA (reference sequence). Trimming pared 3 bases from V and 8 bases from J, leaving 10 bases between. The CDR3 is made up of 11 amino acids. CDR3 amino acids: CSARTRRGYTF. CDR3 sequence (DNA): TGCAGTGCTAGGACCCGGAGGGGCTACACCTTC.

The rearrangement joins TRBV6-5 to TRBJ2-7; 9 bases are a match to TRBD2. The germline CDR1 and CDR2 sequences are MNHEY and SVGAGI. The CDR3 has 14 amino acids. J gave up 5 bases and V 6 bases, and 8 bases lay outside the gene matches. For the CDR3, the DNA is TGTGCCAGCAGCCGTCGGCTAGCGGGAAACGAGCAGTACTTC. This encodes CASSRRLAGNEQYF.

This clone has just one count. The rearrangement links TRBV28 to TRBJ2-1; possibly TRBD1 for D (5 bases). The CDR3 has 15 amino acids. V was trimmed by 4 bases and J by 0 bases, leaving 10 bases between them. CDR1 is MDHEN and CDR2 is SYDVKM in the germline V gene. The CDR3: CASSYLRGSYNEQFF. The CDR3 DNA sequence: TGTGCCAGCAGTTACCTTAGGGGCTCCTACAATGAGCAGTTCTTC.

DNA of the CDR3: TGTGCCAGCAGTCCAGCTGGGGTTTGGGAGACCCAGTACTTC. Amino acids: CASSPAGVWETQYF. The rearrangement uses TRBV28 and TRBJ2-5; the D is unclear. Germline V gives CDR1 MDHEN, CDR2 SYDVKM. The CDR3 runs to 14 residues. With 5 bases removed from V and 5 bases from J, the gap between germline ends came to 15 bases.

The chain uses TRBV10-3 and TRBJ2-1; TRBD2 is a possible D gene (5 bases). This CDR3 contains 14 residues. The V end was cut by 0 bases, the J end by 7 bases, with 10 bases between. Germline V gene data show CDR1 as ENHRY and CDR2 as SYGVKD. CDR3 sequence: CAISESADLNEQFF. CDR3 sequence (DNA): TGTGCCATCAGTGAGTCTGCGGACTTAAATGAGCAGTTCTTC.

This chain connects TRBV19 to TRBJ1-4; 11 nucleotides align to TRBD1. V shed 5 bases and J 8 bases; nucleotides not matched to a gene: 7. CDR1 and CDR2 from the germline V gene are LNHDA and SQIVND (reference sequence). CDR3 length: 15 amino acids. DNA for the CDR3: TGTGCCAGTAGTTCGGACAGGGGGCGAAGCGAAAAACTGTTTTTT. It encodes CASSSDRGRSEKLFF.

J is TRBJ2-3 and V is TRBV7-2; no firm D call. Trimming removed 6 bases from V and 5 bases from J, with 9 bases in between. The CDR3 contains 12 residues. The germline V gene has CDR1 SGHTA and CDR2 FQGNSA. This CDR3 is CASSRPRDTQYF. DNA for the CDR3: TGTGCCAGCAGTCGCCCCCGAGATACGCAGTATTTT.

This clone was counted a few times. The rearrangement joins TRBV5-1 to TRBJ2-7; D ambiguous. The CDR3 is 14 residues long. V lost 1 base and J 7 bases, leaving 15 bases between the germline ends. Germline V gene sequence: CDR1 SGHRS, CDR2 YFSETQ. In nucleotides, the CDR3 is TGCGCCAGCAGCTTGACAGCCGGAGTGGGGGAGCAGTACTTC. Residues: CASSLTAGVGEQYF.

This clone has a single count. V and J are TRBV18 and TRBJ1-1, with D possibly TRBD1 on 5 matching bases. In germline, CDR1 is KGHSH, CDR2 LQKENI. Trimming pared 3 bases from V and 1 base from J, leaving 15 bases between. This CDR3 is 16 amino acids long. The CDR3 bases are TGTGCCAGCTCACCCCGGTGGTTGACAGAGAACACTGAAGCTTTCTTT. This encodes CASSPRWLTENTEAFF.